These T cell receptor beta chains were read from a single sample in a study of blood T cell repertoires in COVID-19. This table comes from immunoSEQ multiplex PCR, and its TCRdb copy is limited to in-frame clones, with some not included. The sample lists some 26,000 clones, 81% occurring once. The sample consisted of peripheral blood. The receptors derive from a man between 50 and 59 years old with active or convalescent COVID-19. The CDR3 runs from the conserved cysteine through the conserved F or W. A D gene is named only where the DNA matches it firmly. The size entry is marked missing in some rows and otherwise reads once, few, many or a size class.

len	v_gene	j_gene	d_gene	abundance	CDR3nt	CDR3aa
14	TRBV5-4	TRBJ2-7	TRBD2	.	TGTGCCAGCAGCCCGACTAGCGGGGACTACGAGCAGTACTTC	CASSPTSGDYEQYF
13	TRBV6-5	TRBJ1-2	.	.	TGTGCCAGCAGATTGATCCGGAGGGTTTCTTGGACCTTC	CASRLIRRVSWTF
14	TRBV5-4	TRBJ1-3	.	.	TGTGCCAGCAGCTTTCAGGGCGCGGGAAACACCATATATTTT	CASSFQGAGNTIYF
13	TRBV6-4	TRBJ1-2	TRBD1	.	TGTGCCACTAACAGGGGGCGTTCGGAAGGCTACACCTTC	CATNRGRSEGYTF
14	TRBV3-1/TRBV3-2	TRBJ2-3	.	few	TGTGCCAGCAGCCATGCGGTCGGGTCAGATACGCAGTATTTT	CASSHAVGSDTQYF
13	TRBV12-3/TRBV12-4	TRBJ1-5	TRBD1	.	TGTGCCAGCTCCGACAGGGTCAATCAGCCCCAGCATTTT	CASSDRVNQPQHF
14	TRBV3-1/TRBV3-2	TRBJ1-1	.	.	TGTGCCAGCAGCCAAAATGGGGGGGTTACTGAAGCTTTCTTT	CASSQNGGVTEAFF
16	TRBV10-3	TRBJ2-5	TRBD1	.	TGTGCCATCAGTGAGTCCAGGACAGGGGGCGCGGAGACCCAGTACTTC	CAISESRTGGAETQYF
15	TRBV7-3	TRBJ1-1	TRBD1	once	TGTGCCAGCAGCTTGGAAGGGGGCGAAAGGACTGAAGCTTTCTTT	CASSLEGGERTEAFF
14	TRBV2	TRBJ2-7	TRBD1	.	TGTGCCAGCTGTCACCGGGACAGGGGGTACGAGCAGTACTTC	CASCHRDRGYEQYF
16	TRBV7-6	TRBJ2-3	.	.	TGTGCCAGCAGCTTAGAGGCTAGCTCAACCGGCGATACGCAGTATTTT	CASSLEASSTGDTQYF
14	TRBV5-4	TRBJ2-3	.	.	TGTGCCAGCAGCTCGAATCCAGGGATCGATACGCAGTATTTT	CASSSNPGIDTQYF
14	TRBV24-1	TRBJ2-3	.	once	TGTGCCACCAGTGGGGCGGGTCCCGCAGATACGCAGTATTTT	CATSGAGPADTQYF
15	TRBV6-5	TRBJ1-3	.	.	TGTGCCAGCAGTTACAAACCTAGCTCTGGAAACACCATATATTTT	CASSYKPSSGNTIYF
15	TRBV19	TRBJ2-1	TRBD1	.	TGTGCCAGTAGATCGGACAGGAGCTCCTACAATGAGCAGTTCTTC	CASRSDRSSYNEQFF
13	TRBV7-9	TRBJ2-7	TRBD1	.	TGTGCCAGCAGCCGGACAGGGGGCTACGAGCAGTACTTC	CASSRTGGYEQYF
13	TRBV12-3/TRBV12-4	TRBJ1-2	TRBD1	.	TGTGCCAGCAGTTACCGACAGGGTGCTGGCTACACCTTC	CASSYRQGAGYTF
14	TRBV15	TRBJ1-5	.	once	TGTGCCACCAGCTTTGGAGGGGGCAATCAGCCCCAGCATTTT	CATSFGGGNQPQHF
16	TRBV24-1	TRBJ2-5	.	once	TGTGCCACCAGTGATTCTTTTTCGGACAGCCAAGAGACCCAGTACTTC	CATSDSFSDSQETQYF
13	TRBV11-1	TRBJ1-5	.	.	TGTGCCGCGCCGGGGAGAACCAATCAGCCCCAGCATTTT	CAAPGRTNQPQHF
14	TRBV5-4	TRBJ2-5	.	few	TGTGCCAGCAGCTTGGGAGGGCTTGGGGAGACCCAGTACTTC	CASSLGGLGETQYF
16	TRBV18	TRBJ2-2	.	.	TGTGCCAGCTCACTAAGACAGGTTACGAACACCGGGGAGCTGTTTTTT	CASSLRQVTNTGELFF
12	TRBV2	TRBJ2-7	.	.	TGTGCCAGCAGTTTTTACGGGTACGAGCAGTACTTC	CASSFYGYEQYF
11	TRBV5-4	TRBJ1-2	.	.	TGTGCCAGCAGCGAACAACAAGGCTACACCTTC	CASSEQQGYTF